These 13 T cell receptor beta chains originate from one sample sequenced in a study of response to subunit inactivated influenza vaccine. Each CDR3 protein is one row after TCRdb ran MiXCR on the RT-PCR reads. Counted here are more than 400,000 distinct CDR3 sequences, around 7.9% occurring once; the ten biggest clones make up approximately 14%. The material sequenced was PBMCs from blood, taken about 24 months after vaccination. The receptor source for this set is a man between 50 and 70 years old who received an inactivated influenza vaccine.

This clonotype was seen only once. V is TRBV6-2 or TRBV6-3 and J is TRBJ2-2; the D gene is possibly TRBD1 (6 bases). Germline V lookup: CDR1 MNHEY, CDR2 SVGEGT. The CDR3 consists of 15 residues. V was shortened by 6 bases and J by 7 bases, with 18 bases between the two germline ends. The CDR3 DNA is TGTGCCAGCAGCGGACTCTATGAGGGGGTCGGGGAGCTGTTTTTT. Its protein product is CASSGLYEGVGELFF.

This chain joins TRBV5-1 and TRBJ2-3; TRBD1 agrees at 10 bases. The junction had 8 bases not matched to a gene; V was cut back by 2 bases and J by 8 bases. The CDR3 spans 15 residues. Germline-derived CDR1 and CDR2 are SGHRS and YFSETQ. CDR3 sequence: CASSLRQGASGTQYF. The CDR3 coding sequence is TGCGCCAGCAGCTTAAGACAGGGGGCGTCCGGTACGCAGTATTTT.

This clonotype was counted between two and nine times. The rearrangement uses TRBV5-1 and TRBJ1-1; D is possibly TRBD1 (5 bases). Deletions cut 5 bases from V and 5 bases from J, with 25 bases between. In germline, CDR1 is SGHRS, CDR2 YFSETQ. The CDR3 runs 17 residues. The CDR3 sequence is CASRGAGGIVGGTEAFF. The CDR3 bases are TGCGCCAGCAGAGGTGCGGGGGGGATCGTGGGCGGAACTGAAGCTTTCTTT.

This clonotype was observed a handful of times. This sequence joins TRBV27 and TRBJ2-7, with 11 nucleotides matching TRBD1. After removal of 0 bases from V and 3 bases from J, the junction contained 10 bases not matched to a gene. Germline-derived CDR1 and CDR2 are MNHEY and SMNVEV (reference sequence). This CDR3 comprises 18 residues. CDR3 in amino acids: CASSLSKAGQGAFYEQYF. The CDR3 nucleotides are TGTGCCAGCAGTTTATCGAAGGCAGGACAGGGGGCTTTCTACGAGCAGTACTTC.

This clonotype was counted a few times. The chain links TRBV3-1 to TRBJ2-7; TRBD2 matches at 12 bases. V trimming: 4 bases; J trimming: 4 bases; junction bases outside the gene matches: 5. Germline V gives CDR1 LGHDT, CDR2 YNNKEL (reference sequence). This CDR3 contains 15 residues. The CDR3 DNA reads TGTGCCAGCAGCCCAGCACTAGCGGGAGGATACGAGCAGTACTTC. Its translation is CASSPALAGGYEQYF.

The chain has TRBV12-3 or TRBV12-4 and TRBJ1-6, with D tentatively TRBD1 (5 bases). V was clipped by 6 bases and J by 3 bases, with 9 bases between them. The CDR3 sequence is 14 residues long. CDR3 amino acids: CASRGLDYNSPLHF. The CDR3 bases are TGTGCCAGCAGGGGGCTAGACTATAATTCACCCCTCCACTTT.

The V and J genes are TRBV4-2 and TRBJ1-6; D not resolved. Trimming stripped 2 bases from V and 9 bases from J, with 8 bases between. The CDR3 has 13 residues. Germline loops: CDR1 LGHNA, CDR2 YNFKEQ. The CDR3 DNA is TGTGCCAGCAGCCAATTCGAGGGTTCACCCCTCCACTTT. Translation: CASSQFEGSPLHF.

The genes are TRBV5-1 and TRBJ1-1; D gene uncertain. This CDR3 region has 14 residues. V dropped 4 bases and J dropped 3 bases, with 13 bases sitting between them. In germline, CDR1 is SGHRS, CDR2 YFSETQ. Written as DNA, the CDR3 is TGCGCCAGCAGCCCCTACCGGGTGGACACTGAAGCTTTCTTT. Amino acid sequence: CASSPYRVDTEAFF.

The sample holds a few counts of this clonotype. V gene TRBV7-9 combines with J gene TRBJ2-5; 7 bases are shared with TRBD1. CDR3 length equals 15 residues. Per germline, CDR1 SEHNR and CDR2 FQNEAQ (reference sequence). The trim removed 6 bases at V and 5 bases at J, leaving 12 bases unmatched. CDR3 loop: CASSSGGRQRETQYF. CDR3 bases: TGTGCCAGCAGTTCAGGGGGACGTCAAAGGGAGACCCAGTACTTC.

This clonotype was counted between two and nine times. The V and J genes are TRBV12-3 or TRBV12-4 and TRBJ2-7; D not resolved. Trimming took off 3 bases at V and 0 bases at J, with 24 bases between the two ends. This CDR3 is 19 amino acids long. The CDR3 is CASSLVPTPSKLSSYEQYF. CDR3 nucleotides: TGTGCCAGCAGTTTGGTCCCGACTCCGTCTAAACTTAGCTCCTACGAGCAGTACTTC.

This clonotype was counted many times. The V and J genes are TRBV14 and TRBJ2-5; the D is unclear. The CDR3 runs 14 residues. Germline V lookup: CDR1 SGHDN, CDR2 FVKESK. Trimming took 2 bases from V and 4 from J, leaving 11 bases between them. CDR3 protein: CASSQRTWGETQYF. CDR3 nucleotides: TGTGCCAGCAGCCAAAGGACCTGGGGAGAGACCCAGTACTTC.

This clonotype was counted ten times or more. The chain uses TRBV10-3 and TRBJ2-3; possibly TRBD2 for D (6 bases). Trimming stripped 8 bases from V and 2 bases from J, with 8 bases between. This CDR3 comprises 12 residues. Per germline, CDR1 ENHRY and CDR2 SYGVKD. The DNA of the CDR3 is TGTGCCATCTCTAGCGTCACAGATACGCAGTATTTT. Amino acids: CAISSVTDTQYF.

This clonotype was seen repeatedly, ten times or more. The rearrangement links TRBV20-1 to TRBJ2-3; D possibly matches TRBD1 or TRBD2 (5 bases each). V was shortened by 5 bases and J by 5 bases, with 20 bases between the two germline ends. The CDR3 is 15 residues long. Looked up from germline, CDR1 is DFQATT and CDR2 is SNEGSKA (reference sequence). The CDR3 spells CSAVGQRRGKDTQYF. CDR3 sequence (DNA): TGCAGTGCTGTGGGCCAGCGTCGGGGCAAAGATACGCAGTATTTT.